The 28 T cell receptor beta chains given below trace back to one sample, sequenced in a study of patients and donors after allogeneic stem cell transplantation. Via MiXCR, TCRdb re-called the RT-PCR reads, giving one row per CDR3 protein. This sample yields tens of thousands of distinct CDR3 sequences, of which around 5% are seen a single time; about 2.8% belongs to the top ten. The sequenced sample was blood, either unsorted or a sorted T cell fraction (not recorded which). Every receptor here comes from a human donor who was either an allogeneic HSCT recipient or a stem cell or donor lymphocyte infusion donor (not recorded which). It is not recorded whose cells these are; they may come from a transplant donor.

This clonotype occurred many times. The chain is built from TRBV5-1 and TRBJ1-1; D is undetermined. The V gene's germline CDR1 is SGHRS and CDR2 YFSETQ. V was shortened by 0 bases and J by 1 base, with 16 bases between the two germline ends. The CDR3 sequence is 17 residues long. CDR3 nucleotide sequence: TGCGCCAGCAGCTTGGATAGGTGGCAGCTAACGAACACTGAAGCTTTCTTT. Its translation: CASSLDRWQLTNTEAFF.

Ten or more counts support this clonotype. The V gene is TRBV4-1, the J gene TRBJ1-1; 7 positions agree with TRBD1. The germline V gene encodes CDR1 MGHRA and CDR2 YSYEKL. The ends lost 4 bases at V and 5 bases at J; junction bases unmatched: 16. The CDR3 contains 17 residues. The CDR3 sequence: CASSRQKGDRVGTEAFF. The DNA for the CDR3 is TGCGCCAGCAGCCGTCAAAAGGGTGACAGGGTGGGGACTGAAGCTTTCTTT.

The CDR3 DNA is TGTGCCAGCAGCGAGGGACAGACCTATGGCTACACCTTC. Translating gives CASSEGQTYGYTF. This sequence joins TRBV7-9 and TRBJ1-2; 7 positions agree with TRBD1. The V segment lost 5 bases and the J segment 4 bases; nucleotides outside the gene matches: 4. The CDR3 has 13 residues. Germline lookup yields CDR1 SEHNR and CDR2 FQNEAQ (reference sequence).

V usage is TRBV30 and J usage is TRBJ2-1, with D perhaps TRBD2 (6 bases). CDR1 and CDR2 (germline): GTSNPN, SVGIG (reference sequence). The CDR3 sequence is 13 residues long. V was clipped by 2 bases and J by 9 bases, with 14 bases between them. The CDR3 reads CAWSRVLAGEQFF. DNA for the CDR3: TGTGCCTGGAGTAGAGTACTAGCCGGTGAGCAGTTCTTC.

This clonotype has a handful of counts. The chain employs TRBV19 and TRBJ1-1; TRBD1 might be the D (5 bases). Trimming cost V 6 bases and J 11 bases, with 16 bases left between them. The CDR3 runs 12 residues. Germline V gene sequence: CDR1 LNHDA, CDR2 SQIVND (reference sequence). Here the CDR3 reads CASRSTTGRAFF. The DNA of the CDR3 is TGTGCCAGTAGGTCAACTACGGGGCGGGCTTTCTTT.

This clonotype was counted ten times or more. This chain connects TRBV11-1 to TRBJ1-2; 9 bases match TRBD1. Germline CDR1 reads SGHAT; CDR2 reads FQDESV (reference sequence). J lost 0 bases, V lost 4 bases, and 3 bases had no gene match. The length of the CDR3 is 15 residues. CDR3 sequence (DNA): TGTGCCAGCAGCTCCTACAGGGGGCCTAACTATGGCTACACCTTC. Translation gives CASSSYRGPNYGYTF.

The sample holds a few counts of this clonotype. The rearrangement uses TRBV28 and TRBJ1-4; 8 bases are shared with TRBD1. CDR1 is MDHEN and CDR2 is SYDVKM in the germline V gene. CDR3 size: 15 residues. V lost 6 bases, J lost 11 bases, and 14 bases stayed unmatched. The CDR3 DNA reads TGTGCCAGCAGCCTTGTAGGACAGGGCTTCAAGAAACTGTTTTTT. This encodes CASSLVGQGFKKLFF.

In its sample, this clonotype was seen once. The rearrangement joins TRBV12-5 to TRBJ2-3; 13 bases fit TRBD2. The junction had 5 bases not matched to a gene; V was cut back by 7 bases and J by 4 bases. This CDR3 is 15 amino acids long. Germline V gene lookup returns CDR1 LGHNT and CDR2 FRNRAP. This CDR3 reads CASALGLAGPDTQYF. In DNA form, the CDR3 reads TGTGCTAGTGCTCTGGGACTAGCGGGACCAGATACGCAGTATTTT. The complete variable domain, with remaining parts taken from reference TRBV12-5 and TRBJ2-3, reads DARVTQTPRHKVTEMGQEVTMRCQPILGHNTVFWYRQTMMQGLELLAYFRNRAPLDDSGMPKDRFSAEMPDATLATLKIQPSEPRDSAVYFCASALGLAGPDTQYFGPGTRLTVL.

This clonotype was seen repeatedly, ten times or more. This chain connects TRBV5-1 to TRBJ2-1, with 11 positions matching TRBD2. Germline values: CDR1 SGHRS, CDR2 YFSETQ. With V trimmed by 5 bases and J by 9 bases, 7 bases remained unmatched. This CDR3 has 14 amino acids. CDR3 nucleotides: TGCGCCAGCAGACCGACTAGCGGGAACACTGAGCAGTTCTTC. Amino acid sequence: CASRPTSGNTEQFF. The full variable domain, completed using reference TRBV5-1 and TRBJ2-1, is KAGVTQTPRYLIKTRGQQVTLSCSPISGHRSVSWYQQTPGQGLQFLFEYFSETQRNKGNFPGRFSGRQFSNSRSEMNVSTLELGDSALYLCASRPTSGNTEQFFGPGTRLTVL.

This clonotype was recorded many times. CDR3: CSARRGTQVNQPQHF. Written as DNA, the CDR3 is TGCAGTGCGAGAAGAGGGACCCAAGTCAATCAGCCCCAGCATTTT. The chain recombines TRBV20-1 with TRBJ1-5; TRBD1 might be the D (5 bases). Germline V CDR1 and CDR2: DFQATT, SNEGSKA (reference sequence). This CDR3 is 15 amino acids long. V was trimmed by 6 bases and J by 3 bases, leaving 18 bases between them.

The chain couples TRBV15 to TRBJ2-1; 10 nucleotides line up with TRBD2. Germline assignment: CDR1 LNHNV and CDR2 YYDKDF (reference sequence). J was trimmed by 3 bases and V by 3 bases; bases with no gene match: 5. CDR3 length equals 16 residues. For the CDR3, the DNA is TGTGCCACCAGCAGGCTAGCGGGAGCGGGCTACAATGAGCAGTTCTTC. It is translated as CATSRLAGAGYNEQFF.

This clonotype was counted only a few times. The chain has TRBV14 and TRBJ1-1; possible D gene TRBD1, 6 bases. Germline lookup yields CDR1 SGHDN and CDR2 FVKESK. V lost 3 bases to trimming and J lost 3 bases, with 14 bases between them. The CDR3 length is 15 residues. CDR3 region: CASSHTGTRDTEAFF. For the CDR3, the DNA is TGTGCCAGCAGCCATACCGGGACAAGAGACACTGAAGCTTTCTTT. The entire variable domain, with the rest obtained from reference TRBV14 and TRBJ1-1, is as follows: EAGVTQFPSHSVIEKGQTVTLRCDPISGHDNLYWYRRVMGKEIKFLLHFVKESKQDESGMPNNRFLAERTGGTYSTLKVQPAELEDSGVYFCASSHTGTRDTEAFFGQGTRLTVV.

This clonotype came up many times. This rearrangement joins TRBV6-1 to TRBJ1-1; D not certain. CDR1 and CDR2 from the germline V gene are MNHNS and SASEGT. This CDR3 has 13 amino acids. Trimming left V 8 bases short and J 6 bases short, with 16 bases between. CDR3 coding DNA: TGTGCCAGCGCCGCCTGGGGATTCGCTGAAGCTTTCTTT. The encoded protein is CASAAWGFAEAFF.

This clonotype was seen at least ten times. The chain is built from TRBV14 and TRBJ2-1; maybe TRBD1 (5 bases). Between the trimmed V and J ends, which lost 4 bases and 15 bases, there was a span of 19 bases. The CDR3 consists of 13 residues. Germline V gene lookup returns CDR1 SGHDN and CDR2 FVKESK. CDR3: CASSPAATATLFF. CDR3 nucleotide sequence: TGTGCCAGCAGCCCGGCGGCGACAGCTACCTTGTTCTTC. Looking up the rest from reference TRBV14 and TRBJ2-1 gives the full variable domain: EAGVTQFPSHSVIEKGQTVTLRCDPISGHDNLYWYRRVMGKEIKFLLHFVKESKQDESGMPNNRFLAERTGGTYSTLKVQPAELEDSGVYFCASSPAATATLFFGPGTRLTVL.

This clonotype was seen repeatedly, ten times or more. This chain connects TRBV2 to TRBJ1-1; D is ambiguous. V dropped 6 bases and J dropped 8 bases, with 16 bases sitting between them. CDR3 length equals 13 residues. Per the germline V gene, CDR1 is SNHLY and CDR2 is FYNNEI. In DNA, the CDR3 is TGTGCCAGCAGCACCCAAGGACGGACGGAAGCTTTCTTT. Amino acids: CASSTQGRTEAFF.

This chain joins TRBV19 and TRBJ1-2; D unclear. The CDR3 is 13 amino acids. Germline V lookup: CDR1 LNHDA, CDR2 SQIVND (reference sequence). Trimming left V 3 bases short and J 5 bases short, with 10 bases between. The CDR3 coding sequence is TGTGCCAGTAGTATCAATGGGGAGTATGGCTACACCTTC. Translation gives CASSINGEYGYTF.

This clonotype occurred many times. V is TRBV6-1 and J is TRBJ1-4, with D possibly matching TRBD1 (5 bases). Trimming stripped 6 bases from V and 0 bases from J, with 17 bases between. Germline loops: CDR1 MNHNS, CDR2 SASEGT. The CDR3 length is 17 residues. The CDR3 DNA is TGTGCCAGCAGCCGGGGCCCTAGCCTTGCAACTAATGAAAAACTGTTTTTT. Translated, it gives CASSRGPSLATNEKLFF.

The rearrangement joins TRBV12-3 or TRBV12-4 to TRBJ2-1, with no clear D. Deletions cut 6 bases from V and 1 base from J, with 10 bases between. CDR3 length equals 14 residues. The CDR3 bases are TGTGCCAGCAGCCCTAATAGGTCCTACAATGAGCAGTTCTTC. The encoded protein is CASSPNRSYNEQFF.

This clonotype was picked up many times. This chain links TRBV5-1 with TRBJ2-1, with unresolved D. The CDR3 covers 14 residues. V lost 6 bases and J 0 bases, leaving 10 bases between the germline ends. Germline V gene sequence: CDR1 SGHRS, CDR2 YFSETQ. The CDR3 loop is CASTPDVSYNEQFF. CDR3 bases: TGCGCCAGCACCCCGGACGTCTCCTACAATGAGCAGTTCTTC.

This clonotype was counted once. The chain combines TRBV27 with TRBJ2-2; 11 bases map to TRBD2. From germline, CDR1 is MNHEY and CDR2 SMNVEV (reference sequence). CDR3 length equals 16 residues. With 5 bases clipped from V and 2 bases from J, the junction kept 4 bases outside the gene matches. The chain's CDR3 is CASSPLAGGNTGELFF. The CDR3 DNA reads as TGTGCCAGCAGTCCCCTAGCGGGGGGTAACACCGGGGAGCTGTTTTTT.

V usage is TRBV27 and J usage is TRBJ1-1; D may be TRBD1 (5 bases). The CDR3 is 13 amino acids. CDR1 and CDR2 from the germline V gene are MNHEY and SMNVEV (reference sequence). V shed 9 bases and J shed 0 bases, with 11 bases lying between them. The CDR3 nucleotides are TGTGCCAGTCAGACAGACATGAACACTGAAGCTTTCTTT. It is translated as CASQTDMNTEAFF.

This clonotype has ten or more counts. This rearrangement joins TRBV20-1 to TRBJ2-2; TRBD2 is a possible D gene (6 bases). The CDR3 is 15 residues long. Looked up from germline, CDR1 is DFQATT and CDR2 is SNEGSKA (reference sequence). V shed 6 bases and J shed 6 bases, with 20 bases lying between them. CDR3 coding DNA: TGCAGTGCGACCCCGTCGGGGGTTCGGGCCGGGGAGCTGTTTTTT. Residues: CSATPSGVRAGELFF.

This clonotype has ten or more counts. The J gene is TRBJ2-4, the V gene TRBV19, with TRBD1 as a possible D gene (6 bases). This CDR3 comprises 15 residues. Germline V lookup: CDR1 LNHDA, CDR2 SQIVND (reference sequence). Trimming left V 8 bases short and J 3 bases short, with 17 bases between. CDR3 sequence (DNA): TGTGCCAGTTCACAGGGAAGCTCGGGCAAAAACATTCAGTACTTC. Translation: CASSQGSSGKNIQYF.

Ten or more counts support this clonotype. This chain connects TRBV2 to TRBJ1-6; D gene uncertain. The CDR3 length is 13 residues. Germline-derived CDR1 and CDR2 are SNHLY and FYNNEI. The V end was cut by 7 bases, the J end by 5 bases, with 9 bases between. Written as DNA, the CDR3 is TGTGCCAGCAAAGGATGGGATAATTCACCCCTCCACTTT. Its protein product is CASKGWDNSPLHF.

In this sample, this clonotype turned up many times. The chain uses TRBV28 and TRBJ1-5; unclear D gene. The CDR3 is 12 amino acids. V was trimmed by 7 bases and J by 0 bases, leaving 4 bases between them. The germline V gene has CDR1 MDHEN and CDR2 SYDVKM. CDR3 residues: CASKISNQPQHF. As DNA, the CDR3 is TGTGCCAGCAAAATTAGCAATCAGCCCCAGCATTTT.

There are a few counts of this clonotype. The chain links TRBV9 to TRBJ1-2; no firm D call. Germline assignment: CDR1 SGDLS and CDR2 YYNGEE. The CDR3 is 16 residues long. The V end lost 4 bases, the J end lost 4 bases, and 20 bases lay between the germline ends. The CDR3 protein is CASSPSGSSTIYGYTF. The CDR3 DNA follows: TGTGCCAGCAGCCCTAGCGGCAGTTCTACTATCTATGGCTACACCTTC.

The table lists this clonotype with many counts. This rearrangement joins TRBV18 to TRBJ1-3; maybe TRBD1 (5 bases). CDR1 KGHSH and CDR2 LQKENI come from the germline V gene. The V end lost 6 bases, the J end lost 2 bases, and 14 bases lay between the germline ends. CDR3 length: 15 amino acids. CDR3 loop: CASSTSEGPGNTIYF. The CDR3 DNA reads TGTGCCAGCTCGACCTCGGAGGGGCCTGGAAACACCATATATTTT.

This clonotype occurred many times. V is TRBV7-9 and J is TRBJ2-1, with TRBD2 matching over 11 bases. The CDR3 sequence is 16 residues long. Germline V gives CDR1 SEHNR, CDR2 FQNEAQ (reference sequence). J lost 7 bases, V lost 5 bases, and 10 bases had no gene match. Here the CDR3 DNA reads TGTGCCAGCAGCATCGTAACTAGCGGGAGCTGGAATGAGCAGTTCTTC. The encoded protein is CASSIVTSGSWNEQFF.